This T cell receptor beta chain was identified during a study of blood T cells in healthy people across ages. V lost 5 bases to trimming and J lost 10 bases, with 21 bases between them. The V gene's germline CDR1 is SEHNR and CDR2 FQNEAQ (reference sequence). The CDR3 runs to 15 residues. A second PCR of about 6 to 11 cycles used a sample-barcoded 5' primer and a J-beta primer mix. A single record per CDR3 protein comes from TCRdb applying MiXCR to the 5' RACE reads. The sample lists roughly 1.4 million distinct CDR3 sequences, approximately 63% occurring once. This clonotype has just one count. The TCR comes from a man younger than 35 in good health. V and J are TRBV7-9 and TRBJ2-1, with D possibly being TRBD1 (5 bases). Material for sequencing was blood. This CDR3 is CASSNAATANYEQFF. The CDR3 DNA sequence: TGTGCCAGCAGCAACGCTGCGACAGCCAACTACGAGCAGTTCTTC. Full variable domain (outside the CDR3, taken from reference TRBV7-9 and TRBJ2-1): DTGVSQNPRHKITKRGQNVTFRCDPISEHNRLYWYRQTLGQGPEFLTYFQNEAQLEKSRLLSDRFSAERPKGSFSTLEIQRTEQGDSAMYLCASSNAATANYEQFFGPGTRLTVL.